Given below is one TCR beta chain in context. This entry belongs to a study of cytomegalovirus exposure and HLA in healthy donors. The PCR was carried out with 60 Vbeta primers and 13 Jbeta primers. Clones were sequenced by immunoSEQ multiplex PCR, and TCRdb holds only the in-frame ones, with some missing. This sample has roughly 170,000 clones; about 80% occur once, and the top ten carry 2.2%. Trimming stripped 3 bases from V and 5 bases from J, with 14 bases between. This CDR3 spans 14 amino acids. CDR1 is WSHSY, CDR2 SAAADI, per germline. The chain couples TRBV10-2 to TRBJ2-7; D gene ambiguous. This sequence originates from a woman in her 30s in good health and CMV-seronegative. Sequencing used PBMCs. The CDR3 nucleotides are TGCGCCAGCAGTGACACCTCCCCCGCGGACGAGCAGTACTTC. It specifies CASSDTSPADEQYF.